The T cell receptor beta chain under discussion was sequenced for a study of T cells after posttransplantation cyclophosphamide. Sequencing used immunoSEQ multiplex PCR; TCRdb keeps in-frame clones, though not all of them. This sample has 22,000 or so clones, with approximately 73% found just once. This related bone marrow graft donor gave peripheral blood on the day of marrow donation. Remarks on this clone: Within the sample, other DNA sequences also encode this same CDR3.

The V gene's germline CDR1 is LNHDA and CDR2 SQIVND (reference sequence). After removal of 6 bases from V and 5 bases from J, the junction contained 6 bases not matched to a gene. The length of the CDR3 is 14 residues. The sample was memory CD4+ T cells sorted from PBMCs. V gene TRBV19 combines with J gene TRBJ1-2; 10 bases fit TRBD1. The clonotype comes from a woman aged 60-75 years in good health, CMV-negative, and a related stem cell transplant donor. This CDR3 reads CASSNPGQGYGYTF. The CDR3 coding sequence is TGTGCCAGTAGCAATCCGGGACAGGGGTATGGCTACACCTTC.